This TCR beta chain was documented in a study of T cell repertoires in cytomegalovirus infection (dated by TCRdb to the late 2010s). Concerning the study at large: Donor HLA type was relevant to the analysis, because carriage of CMV infection together with the matching HLA type was indicated by public TCR beta signatures.

The sequencer listed for this sample is Illumina HiSeq 1500. The public sequencing data were trimmed at Q25 with fastp and processed into clonotypes with MiXCR by TCRdb, which kept only in-frame beta chains. Each entry merges the rows of one CDR3 protein and shows their most common DNA and genes. For this sample the table gives around 440,000 distinct CDR3 sequences, of which 11% were detected only once. Roughly 10% of the sample belongs to the ten largest clones. Overall results and qualifications from the work: In the ex vivo response, HLA-C-restricted CMV-specific TCR beta clonotypes were dominant, and in two of eight donors the single most frequent clonotype came from this HLA-C-restricted group. In both this cohort and an independent cohort of several hundred donors, the cumulative frequency of public TCR beta family members distinguished carriers of CMV infection plus the relevant HLA type.

Only one count was recorded for this clonotype. The clone's antigen remains unknown. No quality values exist for individual bases; no much larger clone is one base distant. One read is thin evidence. The CDR3, cysteine through phenylalanine, is 15 amino acids long. This entry keeps only the CDR3 DNA: 45 bases, framed from base 1. Per the germline V gene, MGHRA is the CDR1 and YSYEKL is the CDR2. V loses 1 base, J loses 8 bases, and the germline ends lie 14 bases apart. The V and J segments used are TRBV4-1 and TRBJ2-2, and perhaps TRBD2 as D gene, on 5 matching bases. The TCR was taken from a human donor in good health (CMV status not recorded). Some clones in this sample may be carry-over from other donors' samples. Sequenced: PBMCs. The base sequence is TGCGCCAGCAGCCAAGTTTTTCGGGGTCCGGGGGAGCTGTTTTTT. It specifies CASSQVFRGPGELFF.